This T cell receptor (beta chain) emerged from a study of T cell responses to AZD1222 COVID-19 vaccine. Broader study findings: Most donors were white British, females outnumbered males, and clonal diversity was possibly underestimated. Repertoires were obtained only post-peak T cell response. Spike-specific TCR breadth and depth grew following two AZD1222 doses.

V was shortened by 1 base and J by 5 bases, with 19 bases between the two germline ends. Germline V gene sequence: CDR1 SGHTA, CDR2 FQGNSA. This CDR3 spans 17 amino acids. Second-dose intervals of approximately 4 or approximately 12 weeks were pooled. Comment on this clone: No antigen is known for it.

Only in-frame clones appear in the TCRdb table, and some are missing; sequencing was by immunoSEQ multiplex PCR. The table shows 120,000 to 150,000 clones, with about 90% occurring only once. This clonotype was obtained from an adult who received the AZD1222 COVID-19 vaccine. The genes are TRBV7-2 and TRBJ2-3; tentatively, D is TRBD2 (6 bases). Sequences were derived from peripheral blood, sampled 28 days after the second AZD1222 dose. The CDR3 loop reads CASSLGSGPPGGDTQYF. Written as DNA, the CDR3 is TGTGCCAGCAGCTTAGGTTCCGGGCCCCCCGGGGGAGATACGCAGTATTTT.